Described below is a single TCR beta chain sequence and its context. V shed 0 bases and J shed 2 bases, with 10 bases lying between them. CDR1 and CDR2 from the germline V gene are SGHRS and YFSETQ. The CDR3 sequence is 15 residues long. This specimen comes from a study of blood T cell repertoires in COVID-19. The wider study: Sites across the United States, Italy and Spain contributed samples from acute and convalescent COVID-19.

The table came from immunoSEQ multiplex PCR; TCRdb's copy has only in-frame clones and leaves some out. The sample includes some 27,000 clones, over 75% of them seen just once. V gene TRBV5-1 combines with J gene TRBJ2-3; the D gene is possibly TRBD1 (5 bases). This clonotype originated in a man aged 45-65 years with active COVID-19. The sample was peripheral blood. The chain's CDR3 is CASSLDRQTTDTQYF. DNA for the CDR3: TGCGCCAGCAGCTTGGACCGACAGACCACAGATACGCAGTATTTT.